The sequence of this T cell receptor (beta chain) was determined in a study of T-cell memory formation after mild COVID-19. One entry per CDR3 protein results from TCRdb running MiXCR on the 5' RACE reads. The sample lists around 450,000 distinct CDR3 sequences, about 20% occurring once. Deletions cut 3 bases from V and 4 bases from J, with 13 bases between. This CDR3 has 14 residues. Per germline, CDR1 SGHDT and CDR2 YYEEEE. This receptor was taken from an adult woman who had mild COVID-19 (a few samples of this study predate the infection). Cell type and time point are not known. Sequences were obtained from PBMCs or a T cell subset sorted from them (not recorded which). V is TRBV5-6 and J is TRBJ1-1; unclear D gene. The CDR3, as DNA: TGTGCCAGCAGCTCGAGGCTGGGAGGCACTGAAGCTTTCTTT. Its protein product is CASSSRLGGTEAFF.